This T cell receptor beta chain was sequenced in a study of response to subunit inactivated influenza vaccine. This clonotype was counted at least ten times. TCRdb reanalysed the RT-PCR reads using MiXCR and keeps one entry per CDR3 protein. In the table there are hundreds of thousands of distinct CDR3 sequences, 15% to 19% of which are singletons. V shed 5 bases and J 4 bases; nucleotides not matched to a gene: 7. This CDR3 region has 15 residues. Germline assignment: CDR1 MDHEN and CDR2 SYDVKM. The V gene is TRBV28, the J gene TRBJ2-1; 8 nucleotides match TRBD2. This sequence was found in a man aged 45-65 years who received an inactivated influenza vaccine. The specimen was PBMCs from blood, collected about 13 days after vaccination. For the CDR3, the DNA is TGTGCCAGCAGTCGGGGGACTAGGGCGTACAATGAGCAGTTCTTC. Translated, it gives CASSRGTRAYNEQFF.